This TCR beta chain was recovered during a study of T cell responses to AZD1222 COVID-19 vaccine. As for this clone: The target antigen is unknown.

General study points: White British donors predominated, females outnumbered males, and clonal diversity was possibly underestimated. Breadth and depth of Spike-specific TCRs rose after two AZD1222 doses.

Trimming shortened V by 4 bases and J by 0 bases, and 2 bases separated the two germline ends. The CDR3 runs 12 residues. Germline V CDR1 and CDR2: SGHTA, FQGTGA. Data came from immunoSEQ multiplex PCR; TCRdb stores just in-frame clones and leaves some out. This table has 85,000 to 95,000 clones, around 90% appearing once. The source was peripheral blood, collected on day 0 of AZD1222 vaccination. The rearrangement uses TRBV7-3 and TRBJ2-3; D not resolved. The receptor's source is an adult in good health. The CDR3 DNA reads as TGTGCCAGCAGCTCAAGCACAGATACGCAGTATTTT. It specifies CASSSSTDTQYF. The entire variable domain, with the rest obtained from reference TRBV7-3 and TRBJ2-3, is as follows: GAGVSQTPSNKVTEKGKYVELRCDPISGHTALYWYRQSLGQGPEFLIYFQGTGAADDSGLPNDRFFAVRPEGSVSTLKIQRTERGDSAVYLCASSSSTDTQYFGPGTRLTVL.